Listed below are T cell receptor beta chains from one sample, sequenced in a study of blood T cell repertoires in COVID-19. This table comes from immunoSEQ multiplex PCR, and its TCRdb copy is limited to in-frame clones, with some not included. The table shows about 120,000 clones, with approximately 85% occurring only once. Sequenced input: peripheral blood. The receptors shown here come from a woman aged 60-75 years with COVID-19, enrolled during active disease. The CDR3 runs from the conserved cysteine through the conserved F or W. Fields, in order: J gene, V gene, clone size, D gene, CDR3 protein, CDR3 DNA. The D gene is left open where the match is weak. The size entry is marked missing in some rows and otherwise reads once, few, many or a size class.

>TRBJ1-5|TRBV18|NA|TRBD1
CASSPGTGTNQPQHF
TGTGCCAGCTCTCCTGGGACAGGGACTAATCAGCCCCAGCATTTT
>TRBJ1-1|TRBV19|NA|NA
CASSINGGSTEAFF
TGTGCCAGTAGTATCAACGGGGGGTCGACTGAAGCTTTCTTT
>TRBJ2-7|TRBV28|NA|TRBD1
CASSIPGQPYEQYF
TGTGCCAGCAGTATCCCGGGACAGCCCTACGAGCAGTACTTC
>TRBJ1-5|TRBV11-2|NA|NA
CASSLRGEGQPQHF
TGTGCCAGCAGCTTACGGGGGGAGGGTCAGCCCCAGCATTTT
>TRBJ1-4|TRBV4-1|NA|NA
CASSQVRSRQALEKLFF
TGCGCCAGCAGCCAAGTTAGATCGCGACAGGCTCTGGAAAAACTGTTTTTT
>TRBJ2-2|TRBV5-4|NA|TRBD2
CASSLVRGGDTGELFF
TGTGCCAGCAGCTTGGTTCGCGGGGGAGATACCGGGGAGCTGTTTTTT
>TRBJ1-2|TRBV10-3|NA|NA
CAIPEGRGNGYTF
TGTGCCATCCCCGAAGGACGGGGGAACGGCTACACCTTC
>TRBJ2-6|TRBV5-1|NA|NA
CASSLLAENRANVLTF
TGCGCCAGCAGCTTGCTCGCGGAAAATAGGGCCAACGTCCTGACTTTC
>TRBJ2-7|TRBV30|once|NA
CAYAGLSYEQYF
TGTGCCTACGCGGGCCTTTCCTACGAGCAGTACTTC
>TRBJ1-1|TRBV9|once|TRBD1
CASSGTGESTEAFF
TGTGCCAGCAGCGGGACAGGGGAGAGCACTGAAGCTTTCTTT
>TRBJ1-2|TRBV5-1|NA|NA
CASSEQGTYGYTF
TGCGCCAGCAGTGAACAGGGTACATATGGCTACACCTTC
>TRBJ2-2|TRBV5-1|many|NA
CASSLYRVDDTGELFF
TGCGCCAGCAGCTTGTACAGGGTGGACGACACCGGGGAGCTGTTTTTT
>TRBJ2-3|TRBV20-1|few|TRBD2
CSPGGNTQYF
TGCAGCCCGGGGGGAAATACGCAGTATTTT
>TRBJ2-1|TRBV10-3|NA|TRBD2
CAISESVAGGYVQFF
TGTGCCATCAGTGAGTCTGTAGCGGGGGGGTATGTGCAGTTCTTC
>TRBJ1-4|TRBV7-9|NA|NA
CASSLGPSPENEKLFF
TGTGCCAGCAGCTTAGGCCCCTCGCCAGAAAATGAAAAACTGTTTTTT
>TRBJ1-5|TRBV4-1|NA|TRBD1
CASSQDPGQGFNQPQHF
TGCGCCAGCAGCCAAGATCCGGGACAGGGGTTCAATCAGCCCCAGCATTTT
>TRBJ1-2|TRBV9|NA|NA
CASSVTGTSDGFGYTF
TGTGCCAGCAGCGTTACCGGGACATCTGACGGTTTTGGCTACACCTTC
>TRBJ1-6|TRBV14|NA|TRBD1
CASSPRLDRESSPLHF
TGTGCCAGCAGCCCTCGGCTGGACAGGGAGTCTTCACCCCTCCACTTT
>TRBJ1-1|TRBV29-1|NA|TRBD1
CSVSTGAMNTEAFF
TGCAGCGTTTCCACAGGGGCGATGAACACTGAAGCTTTCTTT
>TRBJ2-7|TRBV25-1|NA|NA
CASSPPAGMYEQYF
TGTGCCAGCTCTCCCCCCGCCGGGATGTACGAGCAGTACTTC
>TRBJ2-7|TRBV18|NA|TRBD2
CASSPNLAGFYEQYF
TGTGCCAGCTCACCAAACCTAGCGGGGTTTTACGAGCAGTACTTC
>TRBJ1-5|TRBV2|NA|NA
CASTLDQGRAGQPQHF
TGTGCCAGCACCCTGGATCAGGGGCGGGCTGGACAGCCCCAGCATTTT
>TRBJ1-2|TRBV11-2|once|TRBD1
CASSQRQGNYGYTF
TGTGCCAGCAGCCAGAGACAGGGAAACTATGGCTACACCTTC
>TRBJ1-6|TRBV19|NA|NA
CASSPMSSYNSPLHF
TGTGCCAGTAGCCCCATGAGCTCCTATAATTCACCCCTCCACTTT
>TRBJ1-2|TRBV25-1|NA|TRBD1
CASSEKGARYGYTF
TGTGCCAGCAGTGAAAAGGGGGCGCGGTATGGCTACACCTTC
>TRBJ1-2|TRBV21-1|NA|NA
CASSTTGGRTRRRGYTF
TGTGCCAGCAGCACCACAGGGGGTCGTACCAGGAGACGGGGCTACACCTTC
>TRBJ2-7|TRBV6-5|NA|TRBD2
CASAREVTYEQYF
TGTGCCAGCGCCCGGGAGGTCACCTACGAGCAGTACTTC
>TRBJ1-4|TRBV7-9|NA|NA
CASSLGDGAGEKLFF
TGTGCCAGCAGCTTAGGGGATGGGGCAGGGGAAAAACTGTTTTTT
>TRBJ1-5|TRBV6-2/TRBV6-3|NA|NA
CASSYPGDQPQHF
TGTGCCAGCAGTTACCCCGGGGATCAGCCCCAGCATTTT
>TRBJ2-3|TRBV3-1/TRBV3-2|NA|TRBD2
CASSQTSGGVSTDTQYF
TGTGCCAGCAGCCAAACTAGCGGGGGGGTGAGCACAGATACGCAGTATTTT
>TRBJ1-1|TRBV7-9|NA|NA
CASSQLNTEAFF
TGTGCCAGCAGCCAGTTGAACACTGAAGCTTTCTTT
>TRBJ1-1|TRBV5-1|NA|NA
CASSLQSGGGSEAFF
TGCGCCAGCAGCTTGCAGTCTGGCGGCGGGTCTGAAGCTTTCTTT
>TRBJ1-4|TRBV7-2|NA|TRBD1
CASSTSGQGIEKLFF
TGTGCCAGCAGCACCTCGGGACAGGGGATCGAAAAACTGTTTTTT
>TRBJ2-3|TRBV5-5|NA|NA
CASSSTASTDTQYF
TGTGCCAGCAGCTCGACAGCCAGCACAGATACGCAGTATTTT
>TRBJ1-5|TRBV9|few|NA
CASSKGGSNQPQHF
TGTGCCAGCAGCAAAGGGGGTAGCAATCAGCCCCAGCATTTT
>TRBJ1-5|TRBV5-5|NA|TRBD1
CASSLGTGLNQPQHF
TGTGCCAGCAGCTTGGGGACAGGGCTAAATCAGCCCCAGCATTTT
>TRBJ1-2|TRBV12-3/TRBV12-4|NA|NA
CASSQQTNYGYTF
TGTGCCAGCAGCCAACAAACTAACTATGGCTACACCTTC
>TRBJ1-6|TRBV11-1|NA|NA
CASSLAPGIISPLHF
TGTGCCAGCAGCTTAGCGCCGGGTATAATCTCACCCCTCCACTTT
>TRBJ1-1|TRBV6-5|NA|NA
CASGPILMNTEAFF
TGTGCCAGCGGCCCAATTCTCATGAACACTGAAGCTTTCTTT
>TRBJ2-7|TRBV5-1|NA|NA
CASSLAWQVYEQYF
TGCGCCAGCAGCTTGGCCTGGCAGGTCTACGAGCAGTACTTC
>TRBJ2-3|TRBV6-1|NA|TRBD2
CASSKGLAGESDTQYF
TGTGCCAGCAGTAAAGGACTAGCGGGGGAATCAGATACGCAGTATTTT
>TRBJ1-4|TRBV3-1/TRBV3-2|NA|NA
CASSPRQGVGEKLFF
TGTGCCAGCAGCCCCCGCCAGGGTGTCGGTGAAAAACTGTTTTTT
>TRBJ1-1|TRBV6-5|NA|NA
CASSSLYGTEAFF
TGTGCCAGCAGTTCGTTGTACGGCACTGAAGCTTTCTTT
>TRBJ1-2|TRBV9|NA|NA
CASQSGDGYTF
TGTGCCAGTCAATCGGGGGATGGCTACACCTTC
>TRBJ1-1|TRBV5-4|NA|TRBD1
CASSSPGQGNTEAFF
TGTGCCAGCAGCTCCCCGGGACAGGGGAACACTGAAGCTTTCTTT
>TRBJ2-7|TRBV3-1/TRBV3-2|NA|NA
CASSQGGGYEQYF
TGTGCCAGCAGCCAAGGAGGGGGATACGAGCAGTACTTC
>TRBJ1-1|TRBV7-8|NA|NA
CASRLDMNTEAFF
TGTGCCAGTCGCTTAGATATGAACACTGAAGCTTTCTTT
>TRBJ1-5|TRBV7-9|NA|NA
CASSFQGGNQPQHF
TGTGCCAGCAGCTTTCAAGGGGGCAATCAGCCCCAGCATTTT